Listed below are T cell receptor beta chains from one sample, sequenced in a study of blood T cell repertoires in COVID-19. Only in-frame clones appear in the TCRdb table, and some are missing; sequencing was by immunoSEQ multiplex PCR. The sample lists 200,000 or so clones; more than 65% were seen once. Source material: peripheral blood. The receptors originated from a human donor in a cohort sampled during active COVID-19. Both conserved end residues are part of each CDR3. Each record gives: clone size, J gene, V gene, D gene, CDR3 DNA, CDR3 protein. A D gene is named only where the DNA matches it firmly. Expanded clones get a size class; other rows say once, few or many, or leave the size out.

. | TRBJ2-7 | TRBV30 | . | TGTGCCTGGAGGTCCCCAGGGCCCGCCTACGAGCAGTACTTC | CAWRSPGPAYEQYF
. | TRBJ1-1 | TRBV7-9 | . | TGTGCCAGCAGCCCCATCGTCGGGGGAGCTGAAGCTTTCTTT | CASSPIVGGAEAFF
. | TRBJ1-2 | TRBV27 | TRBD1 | TGTGCCAGCAGCTCCTCCGTACAGGGGGTGGGTGGCTACACCTTC | CASSSSVQGVGGYTF
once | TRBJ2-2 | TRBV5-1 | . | TGCGCCAGCAGCTTTACTAGAACCGGGGAGCTGTTTTTT | CASSFTRTGELFF
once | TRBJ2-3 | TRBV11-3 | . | TGTGCCAGCAGCTTAGGCCGGACAGATACGCAGTATTTT | CASSLGRTDTQYF
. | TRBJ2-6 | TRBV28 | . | TGTGCCAGCAGGTTCGTCCAGGGGATCTCTGGGGCCAACGTCCTGACTTTC | CASRFVQGISGANVLTF
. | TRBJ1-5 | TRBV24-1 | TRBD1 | TGTGCCACCGGGGGGACAGGGGAGGCAGGACAGCCCCAGCATTTT | CATGGTGEAGQPQHF
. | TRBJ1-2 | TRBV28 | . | TGTGCCAGCAAGCCGGGACTGACTAACTATGGCTACACCTTC | CASKPGLTNYGYTF
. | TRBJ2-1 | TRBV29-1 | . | TGCAGCGTAGACGACAGGTTTGGGCAGTTCTTC | CSVDDRFGQFF
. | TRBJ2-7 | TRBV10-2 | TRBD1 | TGCGCCAGCAGTACAGACAGGGTCGAGTACTTC | CASSTDRVEYF
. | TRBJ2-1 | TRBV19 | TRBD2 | TGTGCCAGTAGTATAGGGGGGACTAGCGGAGTTACAATGACGCAGTTCTTC | CASSIGGTSGVTMTQFF
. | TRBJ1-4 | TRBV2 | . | TGTGCCAGCAGTGAAGCCCTTCTAAGACAGACAACTAATGAAAAACTGTTTTTT | CASSEALLRQTTNEKLFF
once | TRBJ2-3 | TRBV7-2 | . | TGTGCCAGCAGATTACTCCGGAGGGTTGAACAGGGGAGCACAGATACGCAGTATTTT | CASRLLRRVEQGSTDTQYF
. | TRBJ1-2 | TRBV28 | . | TGTGCCAGCAGTTTAACGGCAGGGCGATCTGAGGGCTACACCTTC | CASSLTAGRSEGYTF
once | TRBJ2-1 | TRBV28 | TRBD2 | TGTGCCAGCAGTTTGTGGGAGGGCGAGCAGTTCTTC | CASSLWEGEQFF
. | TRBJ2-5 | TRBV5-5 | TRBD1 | TGTGCCAGCAGCCGACAGGGAAGAGAGACCCAGTACTTC | CASSRQGRETQYF
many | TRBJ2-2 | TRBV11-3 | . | TGTGCCAGCAGCCCTCGGGGGAACACCGGGGAGCTGTTTTTT | CASSPRGNTGELFF
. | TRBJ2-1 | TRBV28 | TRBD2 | TGTGCCAGCAGAACCGGGGGGACTAGAGTGAATGAGCAGTTCTTC | CASRTGGTRVNEQFF
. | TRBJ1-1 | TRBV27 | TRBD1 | TGTGCCAGCAGTTCAACTTTCGGACAGGGGGGGCCTTACGGCAACACTGAAGCTTTCTTT | CASSSTFGQGGPYGNTEAFF
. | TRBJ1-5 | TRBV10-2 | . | TGCGCCAGCAGTGACAGTCCTCAGCCCCAGCATTTT | CASSDSPQPQHF
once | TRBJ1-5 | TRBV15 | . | TGTGCCACCAGCAGATTCCGGGGGGCAGCTTACAATCAGCCCCAGCATTTT | CATSRFRGAAYNQPQHF
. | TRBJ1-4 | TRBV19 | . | TGTGCCAGCGCCTCCGGGGGTGGTAATGAAAAACTGTTTTTT | CASASGGGNEKLFF
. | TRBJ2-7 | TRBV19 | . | TGTGCCAGTAGTTCCAAGGGGGGCCAGGGGGACTACGAGCAGTACTTC | CASSSKGGQGDYEQYF
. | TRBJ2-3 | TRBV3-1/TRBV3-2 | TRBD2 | TGTGCCAGCAGCCAAGATACTAGCGAGTGGGCAGATACGCAGTATTTT | CASSQDTSEWADTQYF
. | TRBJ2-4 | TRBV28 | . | TGTGCCAGCAGTTCCGGACAGATAGCCAAAAACATTCAGTACTTC | CASSSGQIAKNIQYF
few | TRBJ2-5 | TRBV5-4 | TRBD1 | TGTGCCAGCAGCTCTACAGGGGGTGGCCAAGAGACCCAGTACTTC | CASSSTGGGQETQYF
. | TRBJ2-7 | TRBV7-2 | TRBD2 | TGTGCCAGCAGCTATAGCGGGAGGGCCCGCTCCTACGAGCAGTACTTC | CASSYSGRARSYEQYF
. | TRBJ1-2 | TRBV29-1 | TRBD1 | TGCAGCGTTGCAGCAGGGGGTGGTGGCTACACCTTC | CSVAAGGGGYTF
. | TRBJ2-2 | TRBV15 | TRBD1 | TGTGCCACCAGCAAGGGACAGGGGGACGCCGGGGAGCTGTTTTTT | CATSKGQGDAGELFF
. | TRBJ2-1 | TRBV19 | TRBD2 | TGTGCCAGTAGCGGGAGGGTCTACAATGAGCAGTTCTTC | CASSGRVYNEQFF
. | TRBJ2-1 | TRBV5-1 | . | TGCGCCAGCAGCCCGGCCCCCGGGACACTTTACGAGCAGTTCTTC | CASSPAPGTLYEQFF
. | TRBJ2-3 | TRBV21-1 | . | TGTGCCAGCAGCGACAGGACTAGCGGGAGTACAGATACGCAGTATTTT | CASSDRTSGSTDTQYF
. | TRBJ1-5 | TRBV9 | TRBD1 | TGTGCCAGCAGCACGGGGACAGTGGCTCAGCCCCAGCATTTT | CASSTGTVAQPQHF
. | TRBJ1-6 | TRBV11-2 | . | TGTGCCAGCAGCCGGACAGTAAGGGATTCACCCCTCCACTTT | CASSRTVRDSPLHF
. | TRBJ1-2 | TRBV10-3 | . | TGTGCCATCAGTGATCAGTACGGCTACACCTTC | CAISDQYGYTF
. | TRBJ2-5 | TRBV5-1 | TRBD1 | TGCGCCAGCAGCTTTACAGGGGGCAGGGAGACCCAGTACTTC | CASSFTGGRETQYF
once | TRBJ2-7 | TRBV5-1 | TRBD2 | TGCGCCAGCCGGGGACTAGCGGTTTCCTACGAGCAGTACTTC | CASRGLAVSYEQYF
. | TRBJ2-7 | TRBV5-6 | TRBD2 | TGTGCCAGCAGCCTGACGCCCGGGGGGCTAGCGGGAGTAAGCGAGCAGTACTTC | CASSLTPGGLAGVSEQYF
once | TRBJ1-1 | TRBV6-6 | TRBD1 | TGTGCCAGCAGTTCGACAGGGTTATTCACTGAAGCTTTCTTT | CASSSTGLFTEAFF
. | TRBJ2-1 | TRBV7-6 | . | TGTGCCAGCAGCTTAGCAGCGGGCGCCAAAAATGAGCAGTTCTTC | CASSLAAGAKNEQFF
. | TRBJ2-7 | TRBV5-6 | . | TGTGCCAGCAGCCCAGGGACAACCTACGAGCAGTACTTC | CASSPGTTYEQYF
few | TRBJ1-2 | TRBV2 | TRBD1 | TGTGCCAGCAGGGCTGACAGGGGGACTTCATATGGCTACACCTTC | CASRADRGTSYGYTF
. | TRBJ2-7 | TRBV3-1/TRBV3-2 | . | TGTGCCAGCAGCCCCCCTGCGGGACCCTACGAGCAGTACTTC | CASSPPAGPYEQYF
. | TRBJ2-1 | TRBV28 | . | TGTGCCAGTTTAGACATGGCTAGCTCGGGGAATGAGCAGTTCTTC | CASLDMASSGNEQFF
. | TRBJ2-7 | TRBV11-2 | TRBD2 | TGTGCCAGCAGCTTTAGGTACGGGACTAGCGGGAATATCTACGAGCAGTACTTC | CASSFRYGTSGNIYEQYF
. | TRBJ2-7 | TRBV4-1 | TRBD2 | TGCGCCAGCAGCCAAGTCTTCCTGCAGCGGGATAGGTACGAGCAGTACTTC | CASSQVFLQRDRYEQYF
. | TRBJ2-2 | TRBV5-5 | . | TGTGCCAGCAGCTTGTTAGGGGGGGCCGGGGAGCTGTTTTTT | CASSLLGGAGELFF
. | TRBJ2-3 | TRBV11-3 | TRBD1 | TGTGCCAGCAGCTCCGGACAGGGGGCCGCAGATACGCAGTATTTT | CASSSGQGAADTQYF
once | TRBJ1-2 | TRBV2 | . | TGTGCCAGCAGGGTGCAGGCTAACTATGGCTACACCTTC | CASRVQANYGYTF
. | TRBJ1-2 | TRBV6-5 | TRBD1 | TGTGCCAGCAGTCCGAAACGGACAGGGATTTATGGCTACACCTTC | CASSPKRTGIYGYTF
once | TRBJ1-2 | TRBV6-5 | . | TGTGCCAGCAGTTACCAAGCACTGAACTATGGCTACACCTTC | CASSYQALNYGYTF
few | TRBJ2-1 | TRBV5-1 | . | TGCGCCAGCAAAATCGGGGGCTCCTACAATGAGCAGTTCTTC | CASKIGGSYNEQFF
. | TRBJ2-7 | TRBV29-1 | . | TGCAGCGTTACAGGGTCTCCGACATACGAGCAGTACTTC | CSVTGSPTYEQYF
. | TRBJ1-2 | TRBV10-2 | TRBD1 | TGCGCCAGCAGTGAGTGGACAGGGGACGGCTACACCTTC | CASSEWTGDGYTF
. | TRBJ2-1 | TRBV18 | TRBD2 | TGTGCCAGCTCACCTACGCTAGCGGGAGGGCCGGGTAATGAGCAGTTCTTC | CASSPTLAGGPGNEQFF